These 11 T cell receptor beta chains came from one sample sequenced in a study of CD8 T cells in ankylosing spondylitis. General study findings and limits: Seemingly distinctive of ankylosing spondylitis blood was a TCR beta motif formed by eight highly homologous variants.

TCRdb called the 5' RACE reads again in MiXCR, with one record for every CDR3 protein. The data contain about 800,000 distinct CDR3 sequences, about 12% of them singletons. Their antigens remain unidentified. The sequencing sample was made of blood, either unsorted or a sorted T cell fraction (not recorded which). The receptors come from a male donor with ankylosing spondylitis.

This clonotype has more than one count but fewer than ten. The rearrangement links TRBV20-1 to TRBJ2-7, with 7 bases matching TRBD2. The CDR3 is 14 amino acids. CDR1 and CDR2 (germline): DFQATT, SNEGSKA (reference sequence). V shed 5 bases, J shed 2 bases, and the junction held 9 bases outside the gene matches. The CDR3 loop is CSAHRGAGPYEQYF. The CDR3 DNA sequence: TGCAGTGCTCACCGGGGAGCGGGACCCTACGAGCAGTACTTC.

This clonotype was observed a few times. This rearrangement joins TRBV20-1 to TRBJ2-7; 7 bases map to TRBD1. Germline V gene sequence: CDR1 DFQATT, CDR2 SNEGSKA (reference sequence). With V trimmed by 5 bases and J by 6 bases, 13 bases remained unmatched. The CDR3 loop spans 14 amino acids. The CDR3 here is CSAYPAGQEREQYF. CDR3 coding DNA: TGCAGTGCTTACCCCGCTGGACAGGAACGCGAGCAGTACTTC.

This sequence joins TRBV7-2 and TRBJ2-3; D ambiguous. The CDR3 has 15 amino acids. Trimming shortened V by 5 bases and J by 6 bases, and 18 bases separated the two germline ends. The V gene's germline CDR1 is SGHTA and CDR2 FQGNSA. CDR3 amino acids: CASSIPTSGPDTQYF. Written as DNA, the CDR3 is TGTGCCAGCAGCATCCCGACCTCGGGCCCGGATACGCAGTATTTT.

This clonotype showed up many times. This chain joins TRBV27 and TRBJ1-5; tentative D call: TRBD1 (5 bases). Trimming took 6 bases from V and 5 from J, leaving 8 bases between them. CDR1 and CDR2 from the germline V gene are MNHEY and SMNVEV (reference sequence). The CDR3 has 12 residues. The CDR3 loop reads CASSSGYQPQHF. The CDR3 DNA follows: TGTGCCAGCAGCTCAGGGTATCAGCCCCAGCATTTT.

This clonotype has more than one count but fewer than ten. This chain joins TRBV10-3 and TRBJ1-2; no definite D call. The CDR3 has 14 amino acids. V gave up 0 bases and J gave up 8 bases, with 13 bases separating them. In germline, CDR1 is ENHRY, CDR2 SYGVKD. The CDR3 sequence is CAISESMIGEGYTF. The CDR3 DNA reads TGTGCCATCAGTGAGTCGATGATTGGGGAAGGCTACACCTTC.

This clonotype was detected ten times or more. The genes are TRBV29-1 and TRBJ2-3; D gene ambiguous. Germline values: CDR1 SQVTM, CDR2 ANQGSEA. This CDR3 has 13 amino acids. V gave up 2 bases and J gave up 3 bases, with 9 bases separating them. The CDR3 region has the DNA TGCAGCGTTGAACGAGTTGAGACAGATACGCAGTATTTT. Protein: CSVERVETDTQYF.

This rearrangement joins TRBV7-2 to TRBJ1-6; 8 nucleotides match TRBD1. CDR3 size: 16 residues. V trimming: 7 bases; J trimming: 6 bases; junction bases outside the gene matches: 11. Germline V gene data show CDR1 as SGHTA and CDR2 as FQGNSA. The CDR3 loop is CASTPLGTGFNSPLHF. The CDR3 coding sequence is TGTGCCAGCACCCCCCTGGGGACAGGCTTTAATTCACCCCTCCACTTT.

The V call is TRBV5-1, the J call TRBJ2-1, with 8 nucleotides matching TRBD1. The J segment lost 7 bases and the V segment lost 0 bases, leaving 3 bases of the junction unmatched. The length of the CDR3 is 14 residues. Per germline, CDR1 SGHRS and CDR2 YFSETQ. As DNA, the CDR3 is TGCGCCAGCAGCTTGGCGCAGGGGGCTAATGAGCAGTTCTTC. As protein: CASSLAQGANEQFF.

This clonotype was counted ten times or more. The V gene is TRBV12-3 or TRBV12-4, the J gene TRBJ1-1; possible D gene TRBD1, 5 bases. The CDR3 spans 13 residues. The V end lost 6 bases, the J end lost 8 bases, and 16 bases lay between the germline ends. Here the CDR3 DNA reads TGTGCCAGCAGCGACCAGGGTAATCTCGAAGCTTTCTTT. Amino acid sequence: CASSDQGNLEAFF.

The chain recombines TRBV20-1 with TRBJ2-1, with D hard to call. Trimming removed 3 bases at V and 0 bases at J, with 9 bases between. The CDR3 loop spans 14 amino acids. Germline V CDR1 and CDR2: DFQATT, SNEGSKA (reference sequence). CDR3 in DNA: TGCAGTGCTAGCGAGAGGTCCTCCTACAATGAGCAGTTCTTC. It is translated as CSASERSSYNEQFF.

This clonotype was seen many times. The rearrangement joins TRBV4-2 to TRBJ1-1; 8 bases match TRBD1. The germline CDR1 and CDR2 sequences are LGHNA and YNFKEQ. CDR3 length: 12 residues. The J segment lost 7 bases and the V segment lost 6 bases, leaving 4 bases of the junction unmatched. This CDR3 is CASSLDRGEAFF. For the CDR3, the DNA is TGTGCCAGCAGTCTCGACAGGGGTGAAGCTTTCTTT.